This T cell receptor beta chain stems from a study of CD4 T cells in relation to SARS-CoV-2 and coronaviruses. Study details: PBMCs were cultured with antigen for nine to ten days before TCR beta sequencing.

The unexposed donors gave CD4+ T cells in about 2010-2019, prior to COVID-19. CD4+ T cells were isolated from the cells after around eleven days of culture. Testing used SARS-CoV-2 S/N and four cold-coronavirus spikes on unexposed-donor CD4+ T cells, cells permitting. The J segment lost 2 bases and the V segment lost 4 bases, leaving 14 bases of the junction unmatched. Germline V gene sequence: CDR1 SGHRS, CDR2 YFSETQ. There are 18 residues in the CDR3. Generated by immunoSEQ multiplex PCR, the TCRdb table keeps only in-frame clones and is missing some. The data hold about 18,000 clones, with 70% to 90% observed a single time. This clone showed up just a few times. What it recognizes is unknown.

V gene TRBV5-1 combines with J gene TRBJ2-7; 11 bases map to TRBD1. The receptor's source is a human donor in good health. Sequencing was performed on CD4+ T cells from PBMCs, cultured in vitro. DNA of the CDR3: TGCGCCAGCAGCCCTTACAATCCGGACAGGGGGCCTACCTACGAGCAGTACTTC. It codes for CASSPYNPDRGPTYEQYF.